This is a list of T cell receptor beta chains from one sample in a study of cytomegalovirus exposure and HLA in healthy donors. The repertoire was sequenced with immunoSEQ multiplex PCR; TCRdb's copy has only in-frame clones and lacks some. The data contain about 90,000 clones, approximately 60% of them singletons. The sequenced sample was PBMCs. These receptors were obtained from a woman aged 45 to 65 in good health and CMV-seropositive. Each CDR3 is given with its conserved first and last residue. A D gene is named only where the DNA matches it firmly. Size is stated for part of the rows, as once, few or many counts, or as a class when the clone is expanded.

d_gene	v_gene	abundance	j_gene	len	CDR3aa	CDR3nt
TRBD1	TRBV29-1	-	TRBJ2-7	14	CSVEDRTGNYEQYF	TGCAGCGTTGAAGATCGGACAGGGAACTACGAGCAGTACTTC
-	TRBV5-1	-	TRBJ1-1	14	CASSSMGVNTEAFF	TGCGCCAGCAGCTCAATGGGAGTGAACACTGAAGCTTTCTTT
-	TRBV28	-	TRBJ1-6	14	CASSSLVTNSPLHF	TGTGCCAGCAGTTCCCTCGTAACAAATTCACCCCTCCACTTT
-	TRBV18	-	TRBJ1-2	14	CASSYTAGNYGYTF	TGTGCCAGCTCATACACAGCGGGCAACTATGGCTACACCTTC
-	TRBV2	-	TRBJ1-5	15	CASSASGEGQQPQHF	TGTGCCAGCAGTGCATCAGGGGAAGGTCAACAGCCCCAGCATTTT
TRBD1	TRBV9	few	TRBJ2-7	15	CASSEGQGATYEQYF	TGTGCCAGCAGCGAGGGACAGGGGGCAACCTACGAGCAGTACTTC
TRBD2	TRBV30	-	TRBJ2-7	14	CIASGGPGSYEQYF	TGTATCGCTAGCGGGGGGCCAGGCTCCTACGAGCAGTACTTC
-	TRBV15	-	TRBJ2-7	14	CATSRAGEAYEQYF	TGTGCCACCAGCAGAGCAGGGGAAGCCTACGAGCAGTACTTC
TRBD1	TRBV28	-	TRBJ1-4	15	CASSFFGQGVEKLFF	TGTGCCAGCAGTTTTTTCGGACAGGGAGTTGAAAAACTGTTTTTT
-	TRBV6-1	-	TRBJ1-1	13	CASSEDRDTEAFF	TGTGCCAGCAGTGAAGACAGGGACACTGAAGCTTTCTTT
TRBD2	TRBV6-1	-	TRBJ2-3	18	CASSVVGTSGDSTDTQYF	TGTGCCAGCAGTGTAGTCGGGACTAGCGGGGATAGCACAGATACGCAGTATTTT
-	TRBV6-5	-	TRBJ2-7	12	CASSSVSYEQYF	TGTGCCAGCAGTTCGGTTTCCTACGAGCAGTACTTC
-	TRBV9	-	TRBJ2-2	15	CASSVAGLGTGELFF	TGTGCCAGCAGCGTAGCAGGGCTGGGCACCGGGGAGCTGTTTTTT
TRBD1	TRBV28	once	TRBJ2-7	13	CASRRQGSYEQYF	TGTGCCAGCAGAAGACAGGGCTCCTACGAGCAGTACTTC
-	TRBV28	few	TRBJ1-5	14	CASSFGIYNQPQHF	TGTGCCAGCAGCTTCGGGATCTACAATCAGCCCCAGCATTTT
TRBD1	TRBV5-1	-	TRBJ1-4	17	CASSLAPRTGGDEKLFF	TGCGCCAGCAGCTTGGCCCCGCGGACAGGGGGGGATGAAAAACTGTTTTTT
-	TRBV30	-	TRBJ2-7	13	CAWTSRVSYEQYF	TGTGCCTGGACATCACGCGTCTCCTACGAGCAGTACTTC
TRBD1	TRBV7-9	-	TRBJ1-2	12	CASNDRGGGYTF	TGTGCCAGCAACGACAGGGGTGGTGGCTACACCTTC
-	TRBV28	few	TRBJ1-4	15	CASSLVRRDNEKLFF	TGTGCCAGCAGTTTAGTTCGCAGGGATAATGAAAAACTGTTTTTT
TRBD2	TRBV10-3	-	TRBJ2-2	14	CAISASGGTGELFF	TGTGCCATCAGTGCTAGCGGGGGGACCGGGGAGCTGTTTTTT
-	TRBV6-5	-	TRBJ2-5	14	CASSESRLGETQYF	TGTGCCAGCAGTGAGAGCAGACTCGGGGAGACCCAGTACTTC
TRBD1	TRBV19	-	TRBJ1-2	17	CASSTAPPLTGEDGYTF	TGTGCCAGTAGTACCGCCCCCCCCCTGACAGGGGAGGATGGCTACACCTTC
-	TRBV28	few	TRBJ1-2	14	CASSLGAGHYGYTF	TGTGCCAGCAGTTTGGGCGCGGGGCACTATGGCTACACCTTC
-	TRBV27	few	TRBJ2-7	13	CASRSRVSYEQYF	TGTGCCAGCAGGTCGAGGGTTTCCTACGAGCAGTACTTC
TRBD1	TRBV5-1	many	TRBJ1-1	17	CASSLLTGGGRWSEAFF	TGCGCCAGCAGCCTATTGACAGGGGGCGGACGGTGGTCTGAAGCTTTCTTT
TRBD2	TRBV7-9	-	TRBJ2-3	15	CASSQTSGEADTQYF	TGTGCCAGCAGCCAGACTAGCGGGGAGGCAGATACGCAGTATTTT
TRBD1	TRBV19	-	TRBJ1-2	14	CASSRTGGNYDYTF	TGTGCCAGTAGTAGGACAGGGGGGAACTATGACTACACCTTC
-	TRBV7-9	-	TRBJ1-1	13	CASSLGEGTEAFF	TGTGCCAGCAGCTTAGGGGAGGGCACTGAAGCTTTCTTT
TRBD1	TRBV19	-	TRBJ1-5	14	CASEQGVGDQPQHF	TGTGCCAGTGAACAGGGGGTTGGTGATCAGCCCCAGCATTTT